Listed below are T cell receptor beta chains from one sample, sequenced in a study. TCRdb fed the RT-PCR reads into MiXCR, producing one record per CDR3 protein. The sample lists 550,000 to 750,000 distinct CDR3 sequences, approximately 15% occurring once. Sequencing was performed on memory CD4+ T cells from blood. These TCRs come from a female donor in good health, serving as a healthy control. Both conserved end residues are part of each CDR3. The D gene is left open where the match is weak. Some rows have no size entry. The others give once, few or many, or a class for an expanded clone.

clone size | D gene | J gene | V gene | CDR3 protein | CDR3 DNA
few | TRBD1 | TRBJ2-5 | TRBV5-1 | CASRSQGAQETQYF | TGCGCCAGCAGATCACAGGGGGCGCAGGAGACCCAGTACTTC
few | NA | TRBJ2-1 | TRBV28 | CASSLEGRSFF | TGTGCCAGCAGTTTAGAGGGGAGAAGCTTCTTC
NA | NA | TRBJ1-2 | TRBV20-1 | CSARPDPGKPVYGYTF | TGCAGTGCTAGGCCTGATCCGGGAAAACCTGTCTATGGCTACACCTTC
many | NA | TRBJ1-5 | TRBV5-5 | CASSLAAASNQPQHF | TGTGCCAGCAGCTTGGCGGCAGCTAGCAATCAGCCCCAGCATTTT
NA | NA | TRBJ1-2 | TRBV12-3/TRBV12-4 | CASSLVPRGALSNYGYTF | TGTGCCAGCAGTTTAGTCCCCAGGGGCGCCCTTTCTAACTATGGCTACACCTTC
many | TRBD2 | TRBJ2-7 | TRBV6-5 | CASSYSGGGASYEQYF | TGTGCCAGCAGTTACTCTGGCGGGGGGGCGTCCTACGAGCAGTACTTC
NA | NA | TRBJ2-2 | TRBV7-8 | CASSTPGSAPTGELFF | TGTGCCAGCAGCACCCCAGGGAGCGCACCTACCGGGGAGCTGTTTTTT
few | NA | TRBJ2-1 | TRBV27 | CASSLRQDPSYNEQFF | TGTGCCAGCAGTCTCCGACAGGACCCCTCCTACAATGAGCAGTTCTTC
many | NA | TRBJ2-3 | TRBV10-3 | CAISEGIAKGTDTQYF | TGTGCCATCAGTGAGGGGATAGCGAAGGGAACAGATACGCAGTATTTT
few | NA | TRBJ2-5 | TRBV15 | CATSREPQGLRGETQYF | TGTGCCACCAGCAGAGAACCACAGGGCTTAAGGGGAGAGACCCAGTACTTC
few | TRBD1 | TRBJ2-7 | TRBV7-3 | CASSRDTGTGAYEQYF | TGTGCCAGCAGCCGCGACACCGGGACAGGGGCCTACGAGCAGTACTTC
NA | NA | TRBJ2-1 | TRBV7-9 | CASSLAYSYNEQFF | TGTGCCAGCAGCTTAGCCTACTCCTACAATGAGCAGTTCTTC
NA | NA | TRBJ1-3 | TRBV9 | CASRGSAGNTIYF | TGTGCCAGCCGGGGGAGCGCTGGAAACACCATATATTTT
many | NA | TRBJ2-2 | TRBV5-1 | CASSPGGLNTGELFF | TGCGCCAGCAGCCCCGGGGGGCTGAACACCGGGGAGCTGTTTTTT
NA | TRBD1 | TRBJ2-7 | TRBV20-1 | CSARDLRGTEYEQYF | TGCAGTGCTAGAGACCTCCGTGGGACAGAGTACGAGCAGTACTTC
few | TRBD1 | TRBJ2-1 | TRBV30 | CAWKGQALHEQFF | TGTGCCTGGAAAGGACAGGCGCTACATGAGCAGTTCTTC
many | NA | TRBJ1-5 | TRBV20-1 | CSAWGVRDNQPQHF | TGCAGTGCTTGGGGCGTCCGGGACAATCAGCCCCAGCATTTT